Below are 20 T cell receptor beta chains sequenced from a single sample in a study of T cell responses to AZD1222 COVID-19 vaccine. Profiled with immunoSEQ multiplex PCR; TCRdb holds only in-frame clones, not every one. The sample contains approximately 84,000 clones, roughly nine tenths of which appear only once. The sequencing used peripheral blood, collected on day 0 of AZD1222 vaccination. All receptors come from an adult in good health.

The J gene is TRBJ2-5, the V gene TRBV2, with D uncertain. V was cut by 6 bases and J by 2 bases, with 7 bases left in between. The germline V gene encodes CDR1 SNHLY and CDR2 FYNNEI. The CDR3 is made up of 12 amino acids. The CDR3 bases are TGTGCCAGCAGCCTGACACAAGAGACCCAGTACTTC. Translated, it gives CASSLTQETQYF.

In this sample, this clone turned up once. The V call is TRBV3-1 (or the pseudogene TRBV3-2), the J call TRBJ1-4, with D unclear. Trimming pared 2 bases from V and 0 bases from J, leaving 7 bases between. This CDR3 spans 15 amino acids. Germline CDR1 LGHDT, CDR2 YNNKEL (reference sequence). The CDR3 here is CASSQRGPTNEKLFF. Written as DNA, the CDR3 is TGTGCCAGCAGCCAACGAGGACCAACTAATGAAAAACTGTTTTTT.

The genes are TRBV14 and TRBJ1-1; D unclear. Germline CDR1 is SGHDN and CDR2 is FVKESK. CDR3 length equals 12 residues. The ends were cut back, 0 bases at V and 11 bases at J, with 10 bases in the middle. In nucleotides, the CDR3 is TGTGCCAGCAGCCAAGATCGGGCATCGGCTTTCTTT. This encodes CASSQDRASAFF.

V and J are TRBV9 and TRBJ2-3; D is possibly TRBD2 (5 bases). V dropped 4 bases and J dropped 5 bases, with 11 bases sitting between them. In germline, CDR1 is SGDLS, CDR2 YYNGEE. This CDR3 contains 13 residues. This CDR3 is CASSPPEGDTQYF. CDR3 DNA sequence: TGTGCCAGCAGCCCCCCCGAGGGAGATACGCAGTATTTT. The full variable domain, rest sourced from reference TRBV9 and TRBJ2-3, is DSGVTQTPKHLITATGQRVTLRCSPRSGDLSVYWYQQSLDQGLQFLIQYYNGEERAKGNILERFSAQQFPDLHSELNLSSLELGDSALYFCASSPPEGDTQYFGPGTRLTVL.

The chain uses TRBV24-1 and TRBJ1-1; TRBD1 aligns across 10 bases. The CDR3 runs 15 residues. V gave up 7 bases and J gave up 5 bases; unmatched junction bases: 9. CDR1 and CDR2 (germline): KGHDR, SFDVKD. The CDR3 sequence is CATRLPGQGGTEAFF. Here the CDR3 DNA reads TGTGCCACCAGACTCCCCGGACAGGGGGGAACTGAAGCTTTCTTT.

This clone was seen a single time. The gene calls are TRBV18 and TRBJ2-7; maybe TRBD2 (6 bases). The CDR3 length is 15 residues. Germline V lookup: CDR1 KGHSH, CDR2 LQKENI. Deletions cut 4 bases from V and 2 bases from J, with 15 bases between. CDR3 coding DNA: TGTGCCAGCTCACGTACTAGGGACTTACCCTACGAGCAGTACTTC. Translating it yields CASSRTRDLPYEQYF.

The chain recombines TRBV5-1 with TRBJ1-2, with D uncertain. V lost 1 base and J lost 7, with 17 bases in between. Looked up from germline, CDR1 is SGHRS and CDR2 is YFSETQ. The CDR3 has 15 amino acids. The CDR3 here is CASSLFGGRDGGYTF. The DNA for the CDR3 is TGCGCCAGCAGCTTGTTCGGCGGAAGGGATGGTGGCTACACCTTC.

The genes are TRBV5-6 and TRBJ2-2; 11 bases fit TRBD2. V gave up 0 bases and J gave up 5 bases; unmatched junction bases: 0. This CDR3 is built from 15 residues. CDR1 and CDR2 from the germline V gene are SGHDT and YYEEEE. The CDR3 region has the DNA TGTGCCAGCAGCTTGGGACTAGCGGGGACCGGGGAGCTGTTTTTT. It specifies CASSLGLAGTGELFF. The complete variable domain, with remaining parts taken from reference TRBV5-6 and TRBJ2-2, reads DAGVTQSPTHLIKTRGQQVTLRCSPKSGHDTVSWYQQALGQGPQFIFQYYEEEERQRGNFPDRFSGHQFPNYSSELNVNALLLGDSALYLCASSLGLAGTGELFFGEGSRLTVL.

The rearrangement links TRBV24-1 to TRBJ2-1; the D is unclear. V dropped 4 bases and J dropped 8 bases, with 5 bases sitting between them. CDR1 and CDR2 from the germline V gene are KGHDR and SFDVKD. This CDR3 is built from 11 residues. The DNA for the CDR3 is TGTGCCACCAGTGAAGGCTATGAGCAGTTCTTC. Its protein product is CATSEGYEQFF.

V is TRBV18 and J is TRBJ2-7, with D possibly being TRBD2 (5 bases). In germline, CDR1 is KGHSH, CDR2 LQKENI. Trimming removed 5 bases from V and 4 bases from J, with 12 bases in between. This CDR3 has 13 amino acids. The CDR3 coding sequence is TGTGCCAGCTCATCCACCGGAGGTTACGAGCAGTACTTC. It encodes CASSSTGGYEQYF. The whole variable domain, remainder taken from reference TRBV18 and TRBJ2-7, is NAGVMQNPRHLVRRRGQEARLRCSPMKGHSHVYWYRQLPEEGLKFMVYLQKENIIDESGMPKERFSAEFPKEGPSILRIQQVVRGDSAAYFCASSSTGGYEQYFGPGTRLTVT.

This chain links TRBV7-2 with TRBJ2-5; unclear D gene. The CDR3 extends over 13 amino acids. Germline V gene sequence: CDR1 SGHTA, CDR2 FQGNSA. V lost 1 base to trimming and J lost 0 bases, with 3 bases between them. CDR3 nucleotide sequence: TGTGCCAGCAGCTTAGACAACCAAGAGACCCAGTACTTC. Translated, it gives CASSLDNQETQYF.

J is TRBJ2-5 and V is TRBV15; D uncertain. CDR1 and CDR2 (germline): LNHNV, YYDKDF (reference sequence). The CDR3 sequence is 12 residues long. Trimming shortened V by 6 bases and J by 4 bases, and 9 bases separated the two germline ends. The CDR3 DNA sequence: TGTGCCACCAGTGAGGCGACAGAGACCCAGTACTTC. This encodes CATSEATETQYF.

This clone was counted a single time. The V and J genes are TRBV5-4 and TRBJ1-1; 9 bases match TRBD1. The V gene's germline CDR1 is SGHNT and CDR2 YYREEE (reference sequence). V dropped 4 bases and J dropped 0; count of bases not matched to a gene: 4. This CDR3 is built from 15 residues. The CDR3 sequence is CASSEGQGMNTEAFF. CDR3 nucleotides: TGTGCCAGCAGCGAAGGACAGGGGATGAACACTGAAGCTTTCTTT.

The J gene is TRBJ1-1, the V gene TRBV12-5; TRBD1 matches at 7 bases. The CDR3 is 16 residues long. Per the germline V gene, CDR1 is LGHNT and CDR2 is FRNRAP. The J segment lost 2 bases and the V segment lost 4 bases, leaving 10 bases of the junction unmatched. The CDR3 is CASGSGRQGENTEAFF. CDR3 in DNA: TGTGCTAGTGGTTCCGGACGACAGGGCGAAAACACTGAAGCTTTCTTT.

V usage is TRBV7-3 and J usage is TRBJ1-1, with D perhaps TRBD1 (5 bases). The CDR3 runs to 13 residues. CDR1 is SGHTA, CDR2 FQGTGA, per germline. Trimming cost V 0 bases and J 3 bases, with 5 bases left between them. In DNA form, the CDR3 reads TGTGCCAGCAGCTTAACGACAGACACTGAAGCTTTCTTT. Its protein product is CASSLTTDTEAFF.

The genes are TRBV30 and TRBJ1-6, with D unclear. CDR1 is GTSNPN and CDR2 is SVGIG in the germline V gene (reference sequence). This CDR3 is built from 15 residues. The V and J ends lost 0 bases and 5 bases respectively, with 11 bases between them. CDR3 protein: CAWSVGSAHNSPLHF. The CDR3 coding sequence is TGTGCCTGGAGTGTCGGGTCAGCTCATAATTCACCCCTCCACTTT.

The V and J genes are TRBV27 and TRBJ1-1; D might be TRBD1 (5 bases). The CDR3 covers 15 residues. Germline V gene data show CDR1 as MNHEY and CDR2 as SMNVEV (reference sequence). Trimming took off 2 bases at V and 2 bases at J, with 12 bases between the two ends. CDR3 in amino acids: CASSLVGGLNTEAFF. The CDR3 nucleotides are TGTGCCAGCAGTTTAGTCGGGGGTCTTAACACTGAAGCTTTCTTT.

The rearrangement uses TRBV6-2 or TRBV6-3 and TRBJ1-2, with D perhaps matching TRBD1 (5 bases). This CDR3 spans 17 amino acids. The ends were cut back, 4 bases at V and 2 bases at J, with 20 bases in the middle. The germline gives CDR1 MNHEY, CDR2 SVGEGT. CDR3 coding DNA: TGTGCCAGCAGTTCGAGCTTCCACAGAGGGGCAAACTATGGCTACACCTTC. Translating it yields CASSSSFHRGANYGYTF.

V is TRBV30 and J is TRBJ1-2; D not certain. The CDR3 extends over 14 amino acids. V was trimmed by 0 bases and J by 1 base, leaving 9 bases between them. Germline CDR1 is GTSNPN and CDR2 is SVGIG (reference sequence). The CDR3 DNA follows: TGTGCCTGGAGTGTACCAGGAGTTAACTATGGCTACACCTTC. Its translation is CAWSVPGVNYGYTF.

The genes are TRBV5-5 and TRBJ2-5, with 7 bases matching TRBD2. CDR1 is SGHKS and CDR2 is YYEKEE in the germline V gene (reference sequence). With 6 bases clipped from V and 2 bases from J, the junction kept 7 bases outside the gene matches. The CDR3 has 14 amino acids. CDR3 sequence reads: CASNHPSGQETQYF. The CDR3 nucleotides read TGTGCCAGCAACCACCCTAGCGGACAAGAGACCCAGTACTTC.